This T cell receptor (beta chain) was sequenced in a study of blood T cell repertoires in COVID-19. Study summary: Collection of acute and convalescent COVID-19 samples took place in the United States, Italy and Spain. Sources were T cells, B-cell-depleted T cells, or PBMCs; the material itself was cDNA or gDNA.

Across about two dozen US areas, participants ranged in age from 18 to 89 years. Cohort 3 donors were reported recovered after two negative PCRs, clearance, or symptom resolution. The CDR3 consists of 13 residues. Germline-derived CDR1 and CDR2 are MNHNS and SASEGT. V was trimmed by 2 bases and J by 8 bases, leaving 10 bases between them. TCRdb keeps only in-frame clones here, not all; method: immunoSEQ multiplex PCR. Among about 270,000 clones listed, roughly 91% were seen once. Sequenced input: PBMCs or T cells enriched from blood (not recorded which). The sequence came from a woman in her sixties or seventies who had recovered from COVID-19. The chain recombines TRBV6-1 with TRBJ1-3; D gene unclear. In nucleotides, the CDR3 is TGTGCCAGCAGTGAACTCGGGGTTGACACCATATATTTT. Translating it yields CASSELGVDTIYF.